This is a list of T cell receptor beta chains from one sample in a study of blood T cell repertoires in COVID-19. This table comes from immunoSEQ multiplex PCR, and its TCRdb copy is limited to in-frame clones, with some not included. The sample lists around 250,000 clones; about nine tenths were seen once. The sample comprised PBMCs or T cells enriched from blood (not recorded which). The receptors here all came from a woman in her twenties or thirties with acute COVID-19. Each CDR3 is given with its conserved first and last residue. The order of the fields is J gene, D gene, V gene, clone size, CDR3 DNA, CDR3 protein. The D gene is left open where the match is weak. Part of the rows lack a size; the others show once, few, many or a class for expanded clones.

TRBJ2-1 | - | TRBV5-4 | - | TGTGCCAGCAGCTTGTCCGGTAGCGGTTACAATGAGCAGTTCTTC | CASSLSGSGYNEQFF
TRBJ1-5 | - | TRBV19 | - | TGTGCCAGTAGTATAGGGACAGACTTTCAGCCCCAGCATTTT | CASSIGTDFQPQHF
TRBJ2-1 | TRBD1 | TRBV27 | - | TGTGCCAGCACCCCCCGGGGCGACAGGGGTCATGAGCAGTTCTTC | CASTPRGDRGHEQFF
TRBJ1-2 | TRBD1 | TRBV29-1 | - | TGCAGCGTTGAAGGACAGGGGAGTGGGGGCTACACCTTC | CSVEGQGSGGYTF
TRBJ2-1 | TRBD2 | TRBV30 | few | TGTGCCTGGAGTGTATCTAGCGGGAGTTATGAGGAGCAGTTCTTC | CAWSVSSGSYEEQFF
TRBJ2-7 | - | TRBV5-1 | - | TGCGCCAGCAGCTCGGGACTCAGCTCCTACGAGCAGTACTTC | CASSSGLSSYEQYF
TRBJ2-7 | - | TRBV7-2 | - | TGTGCCAGCAGCTTAGTTTTCGGAGATACCTACGAGCAGTACTTC | CASSLVFGDTYEQYF
TRBJ1-1 | - | TRBV19 | - | TGTGCCAGTAGTATTACAGGGAAAGGTGAAGCTTTCTTT | CASSITGKGEAFF
TRBJ2-1 | - | TRBV7-3 | - | TGTGCCAGCAGCTCGGGACAAGGCAATGAGCAGTTCTTC | CASSSGQGNEQFF
TRBJ1-2 | - | TRBV29-1 | - | TGCAGCGTTGTTACCGGGACAAGTACCCAGTATGGTCGTGGAGGCTACACCTTC | CSVVTGTSTQYGRGGYTF
TRBJ2-1 | TRBD2 | TRBV19 | - | TGTGCCAGTCGACTAGCGGGAAGGTCTGAGCAGTTCTTC | CASRLAGRSEQFF
TRBJ1-1 | - | TRBV19 | - | TGTGCCAGTAGTATAGGCGGGAACACTGAAGCTTTCTTT | CASSIGGNTEAFF
TRBJ1-2 | - | TRBV9 | - | TGTGCCAGCAGCCCTCGGGACACAAGCTATGGCTACACCTTC | CASSPRDTSYGYTF
TRBJ1-4 | - | TRBV3-1/TRBV3-2 | once | TGTGCCAGCAGCCAAACCGGGACACATGATGAAAAACTGTTTTTT | CASSQTGTHDEKLFF
TRBJ1-2 | TRBD1 | TRBV27 | - | TGTGCCAGCAGTTCGGGACAGGGTCAGTGGGGTGGCTACACCTTC | CASSSGQGQWGGYTF
TRBJ2-1 | TRBD1 | TRBV2 | once | TGTGCCAGCAGAAAGGGGACAGACTCCTCCTACAATGAGCAGTTCTTC | CASRKGTDSSYNEQFF
TRBJ2-5 | TRBD2 | TRBV6-1 | - | TGTGCCAGCAGTGACGGGCCAGCGGGGGAGACCCAGTACTTC | CASSDGPAGETQYF
TRBJ1-5 | TRBD1 | TRBV28 | - | TGTGCCAGCAGTTTAACGGGACAGGGGCGCAATCAGCCCCAGCATTTT | CASSLTGQGRNQPQHF
TRBJ1-4 | TRBD1 | TRBV4-1 | - | TGCGCCAGCAGCCGCACCGGGACAGGGAATGAAAAACTGTTTTTT | CASSRTGTGNEKLFF
TRBJ2-1 | - | TRBV25-1 | - | TGTGCCAGCAGTGACTCGTGGCCCTCCTACAATGAGCAGTTCTTC | CASSDSWPSYNEQFF
TRBJ1-1 | - | TRBV15 | - | TGTGCCACCAGCAGAGGAGACACTGAAGCTTTCTTT | CATSRGDTEAFF
TRBJ1-5 | - | TRBV19 | - | TGTGCCAGTAGTATGAACAGGTATGAGCCGTCCGGAATATATTATAGCAATCAGCCCCAGCATTTT | CASSMNRYEPSGIYYSNQPQHF
TRBJ2-1 | TRBD1 | TRBV6-1 | - | TGTGCCAGCAGTGACCCGGACAGGGGGTCCTACAATGAGCAGTTCTTC | CASSDPDRGSYNEQFF
TRBJ2-7 | - | TRBV7-9 | - | TGTGCCAGCAGCGAACAGTGGGGTATGGGGGCCCCGTACGAGCAGTACTTC | CASSEQWGMGAPYEQYF
TRBJ2-1 | - | TRBV4-1 | - | TGCGCCAGCAGCTATAGCGGATCCTACAATGAGCAGTTCTTC | CASSYSGSYNEQFF
TRBJ2-1 | - | TRBV7-9 | - | TGTGCCAGCAGCCCAGCGGGTGGGGACTACAATGAGCAGTTCTTC | CASSPAGGDYNEQFF
TRBJ2-7 | - | TRBV28 | - | TGTGCCAGCAGTTTCCCCCCTAAGACTAGTAATATCTACGAGCAGTACTTC | CASSFPPKTSNIYEQYF
TRBJ1-1 | TRBD1 | TRBV19 | few | TGTGCCAGTAGGACCAGACAGGGAGGCATGAACACTGAAGCTTTCTTT | CASRTRQGGMNTEAFF
TRBJ2-7 | TRBD2 | TRBV4-1 | - | TGCGCCAGCAGCCAAGAGCGGGGGAACTACGAGCAGTACTTC | CASSQERGNYEQYF
TRBJ1-5 | - | TRBV2 | once | TGTGCCAGCAGTGAAGTCAGGGTTGGAGACCAGCCCCAGCATTTT | CASSEVRVGDQPQHF
TRBJ2-1 | TRBD2 | TRBV6-5 | - | TGTGCCACACTAGCGGGATTCTACAATGAGCAGTTCTTC | CATLAGFYNEQFF
TRBJ1-2 | - | TRBV5-6 | - | TGTGCCAGCAGCGTTACACAGGACTATGGCTACACCTTC | CASSVTQDYGYTF
TRBJ2-7 | - | TRBV7-2 | - | TGTGCCAGCAGCTATGGACAAGGCGAGCAGTACTTC | CASSYGQGEQYF
TRBJ2-2 | TRBD1 | TRBV4-1 | - | TGCGCCAGCAGCCAACAGACAGGGGGCTGGTATGAGCTGTTTTTT | CASSQQTGGWYELFF
TRBJ2-1 | - | TRBV4-3 | - | TGCGCCAGCAGCTCTCGAGGGTACTACGAACACTACAATGAGCAGTTCTTC | CASSSRGYYEHYNEQFF
TRBJ1-1 | - | TRBV27 | - | TGTGCCAGCAGGCAGGGGAACACTGAAGCTTTCTTT | CASRQGNTEAFF
TRBJ1-1 | - | TRBV30 | - | TGTGCCTGGAGTGTACTATACGGCACTGAAGCTTTCTTT | CAWSVLYGTEAFF
TRBJ2-1 | TRBD2 | TRBV28 | once | TGTGCCAGCAGTCTCTCCTTTGGCGGGAGGTACAATGAGCAGTTCTTC | CASSLSFGGRYNEQFF
TRBJ1-5 | - | TRBV7-8 | - | TGTGCCAGCAGCCATTCCAGGGAACTCAATCAGCCCCAGCATTTT | CASSHSRELNQPQHF
TRBJ1-5 | - | TRBV27 | - | TGTGCCAGCAGTTTATCCCCTGGGGCCCAGCCCCAGCATTTT | CASSLSPGAQPQHF
TRBJ2-7 | - | TRBV5-1 | - | TGCGCCAGCAGCTTGGGCGGGCATCGGACCTACGAGCAGTACTTC | CASSLGGHRTYEQYF
TRBJ1-1 | - | TRBV7-9 | - | TGTGCCAGCAGCGGAACAGCGGTAGAAGCTTTCTTT | CASSGTAVEAFF